This T cell receptor beta chain was retrieved from a study of blood T cell repertoires in COVID-19. Study as a whole: Researchers got acute and convalescent COVID-19 samples from the United States, Italy and Spain. The analysed material was cDNA or gDNA that came from T cells, B-cell-depleted T cells, or PBMCs.

There are 16 residues in the CDR3. The germline V gene encodes CDR1 MNHEY and CDR2 SVGEGT. Trimming removed 2 bases from V and 4 bases from J; junction bases left unmatched: 10. In the study's own analysis: Quantification of nucleated cells was approximated via reference gene primer amplification. Assay: immunoSEQ multiplex PCR; the TCRdb copy retains only in-frame clones and omits some. V, J and clone size are taken as reported in that table, and D and trimming were inferred from the DNA itself. Seen here are about 160,000 clones, about 90% observed once, and the top ten hold about 4.2%. The chain joins TRBV6-2 or TRBV6-3 to TRBJ2-7; 8 bases agree with TRBD1. Sample: peripheral blood. The sequence was collected from a woman aged 55-69 years with active or convalescent COVID-19. CDR3 protein: CASSYAWTGLNYEQYF. CDR3 DNA sequence: TGTGCCAGCAGTTACGCCTGGACAGGGTTAAATTACGAGCAGTACTTC.